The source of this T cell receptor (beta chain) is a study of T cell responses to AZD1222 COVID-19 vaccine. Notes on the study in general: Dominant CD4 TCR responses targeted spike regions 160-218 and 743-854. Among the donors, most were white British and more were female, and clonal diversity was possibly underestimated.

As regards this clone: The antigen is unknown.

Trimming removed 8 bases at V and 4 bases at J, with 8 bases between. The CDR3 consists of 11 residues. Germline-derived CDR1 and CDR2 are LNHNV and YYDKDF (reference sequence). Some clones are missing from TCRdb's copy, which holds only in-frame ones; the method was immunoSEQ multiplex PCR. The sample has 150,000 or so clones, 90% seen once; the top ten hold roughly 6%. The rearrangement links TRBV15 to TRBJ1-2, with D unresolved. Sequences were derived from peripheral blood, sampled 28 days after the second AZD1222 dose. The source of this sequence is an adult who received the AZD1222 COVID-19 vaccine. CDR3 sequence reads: CATSEGYGYTF. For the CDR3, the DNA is TGTGCCACCTCCGAGGGCTATGGCTACACCTTC.